This entry lists 9 T cell receptor beta chains sequenced from one sample in a study of shared clonotypes between healthy human individuals. The data were produced by immunoSEQ multiplex PCR, yet TCRdb's version contains in-frame clones alone and is incomplete. The sample consists of a few million clones, approximately 95% of them appearing once. Sequenced material: naive CD4+ T cells from PBMCs. As to subset: CD45RA+ positively selected. Source of these receptors: a man in his late teens or twenties in good health. Some clones in this sample may be carry-over from other donors' samples.

The CDR3 bases are TGTGCCAGCAGTGAAAAAAGACTAGCCACTACCGAGCAGTACTTC. Translated: CASSEKRLATTEQYF. The rearrangement joins TRBV6-1 to TRBJ2-7; 7 nucleotides line up with TRBD2. This CDR3 has 15 amino acids. Germline V lookup: CDR1 MNHNS, CDR2 SASEGT. Germline trimming cut 2 bases from V and 6 bases from J; bases unmatched to any gene: 10.

This clone occurred once. The chain carries TRBV5-4 and TRBJ1-5; 7 nucleotides align to TRBD1. V was clipped by 3 bases and J by 6 bases; unmatched bases: 12. The CDR3 contains 16 residues. CDR1 SGHNT and CDR2 YYREEE come from the germline V gene (reference sequence). CDR3 sequence (DNA): TGTGCCAGCAGCTGGCTGACAGGGTCCGGGAGTCAGCCCCAGCATTTT. The encoded protein is CASSWLTGSGSQPQHF.

On this clone: This sample also contains other DNA sequences that code for the same CDR3. The chain couples TRBV18 to TRBJ2-5; no firm D call. V lost 5 bases, J lost 5 bases, and 3 bases lay in between. CDR3 size: 10 residues. Germline lookup yields CDR1 KGHSH and CDR2 LQKENI. CDR3 DNA sequence: TGTGCCAGCTCAGGGGAGACCCAGTACTTC. It encodes CASSGETQYF.

The CDR3 protein is CASSSGPTHNEQFF. CDR3 bases: TGTGCCAGCAGCTCGGGACCGACACACAATGAGCAGTTCTTC. V usage is TRBV7-2 and J usage is TRBJ2-1; perhaps D is TRBD1 or TRBD2 (5 bases each). Trimming removed 4 bases at V and 5 bases at J, with 12 bases between. Germline V gene lookup returns CDR1 SGHTA and CDR2 FQGNSA. CDR3 length: 14 amino acids. Using reference TRBV7-2 and TRBJ2-1 for the parts outside the CDR3, the full variable domain is GAGVSQSPSNKVTEKGKDVELRCDPISGHTALYWYRQSLGQGLEFLIYFQGNSAPDKSGLPSDRFSAERTGGSVSTLTIQRTQQEDSAVYLCASSSGPTHNEQFFGPGTRLTVL.

The chain links TRBV7-2 to TRBJ2-7; D is undetermined. Germline loops: CDR1 SGHTA, CDR2 FQGNSA. The CDR3 runs to 14 residues. The V end lost 0 bases, the J end lost 4 bases, and 10 bases lay between the germline ends. This CDR3 is CASSLALGDYEQYF. For the CDR3, the DNA is TGTGCCAGCAGCTTAGCCCTTGGGGATTACGAGCAGTACTTC.

The chain couples TRBV6-5 to TRBJ2-7; no firm D call. The CDR3 totals 13 residues. CDR1 is MNHEY and CDR2 is SVGAGI in the germline V gene. The ends were cut back, 7 bases at V and 2 bases at J, with 12 bases in the middle. This CDR3 is CASNRAGAYEQYF. DNA for the CDR3: TGTGCCAGCAACCGGGCTGGGGCCTACGAGCAGTACTTC.

The table lists this clone with a count of one. The chain links TRBV6-5 to TRBJ1-4, with a tentative D call TRBD1 (5 bases). The CDR3 is made up of 13 amino acids. V lost 4 bases and J lost 4, with 7 bases in between. CDR1 and CDR2 (germline): MNHEY, SVGAGI. As DNA, the CDR3 is TGTGCCAGCAGTTCGACAGTTAATGAAAAACTGTTTTTT. It encodes CASSSTVNEKLFF.

The count of this clone is one. Within the sample, other DNA sequences also encode this same CDR3. The rearrangement uses TRBV5-4 and TRBJ1-2, with D perhaps matching TRBD1 (5 bases). Germline loops: CDR1 SGHNT, CDR2 YYREEE (reference sequence). Between the trimmed V and J ends, which lost 4 bases and 2 bases, there was a span of 9 bases. The CDR3 is made up of 13 amino acids. CDR3 coding DNA: TGTGCCAGCAGCCCCGACAGCAACTATGGCTACACCTTC. Translated: CASSPDSNYGYTF.

This clone appeared a few times. Within the sample, other DNA sequences also encode this same CDR3. The rearrangement links TRBV28 to TRBJ1-1; D is unresolved. V lost 2 bases, J lost 6 bases, and 7 bases lay in between. Germline V gives CDR1 MDHEN, CDR2 SYDVKM. This CDR3 is 12 amino acids long. CDR3 sequence reads: CASSLLRAEAFF. The CDR3 DNA is TGTGCCAGCAGTTTACTCCGAGCTGAAGCTTTCTTT.